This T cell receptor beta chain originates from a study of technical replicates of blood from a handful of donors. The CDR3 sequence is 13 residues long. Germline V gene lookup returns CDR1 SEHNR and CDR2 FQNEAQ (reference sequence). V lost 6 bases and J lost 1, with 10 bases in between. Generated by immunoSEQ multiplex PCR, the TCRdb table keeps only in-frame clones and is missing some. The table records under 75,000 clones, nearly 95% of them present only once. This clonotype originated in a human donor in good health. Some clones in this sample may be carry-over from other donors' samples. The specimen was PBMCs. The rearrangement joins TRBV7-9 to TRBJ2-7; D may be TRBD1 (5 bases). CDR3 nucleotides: TGTGCCAGCAGACCGGACATTTCCTACGAGCAGTACTTC. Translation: CASRPDISYEQYF.